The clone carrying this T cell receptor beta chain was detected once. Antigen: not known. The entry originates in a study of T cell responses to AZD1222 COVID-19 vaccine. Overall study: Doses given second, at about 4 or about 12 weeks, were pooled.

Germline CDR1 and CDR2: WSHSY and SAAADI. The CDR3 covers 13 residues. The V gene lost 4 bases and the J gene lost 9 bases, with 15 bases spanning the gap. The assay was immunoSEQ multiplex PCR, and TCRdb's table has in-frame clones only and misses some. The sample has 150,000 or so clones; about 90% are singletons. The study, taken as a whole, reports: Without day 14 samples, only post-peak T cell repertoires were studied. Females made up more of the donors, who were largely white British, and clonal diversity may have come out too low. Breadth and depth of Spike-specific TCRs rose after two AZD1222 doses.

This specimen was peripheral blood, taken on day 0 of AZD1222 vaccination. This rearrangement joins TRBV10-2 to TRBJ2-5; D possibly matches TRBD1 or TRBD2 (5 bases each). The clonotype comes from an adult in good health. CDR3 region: CASSGGTGGSQYF. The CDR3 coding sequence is TGCGCCAGCAGTGGTGGGACCGGCGGGTCCCAGTACTTC.